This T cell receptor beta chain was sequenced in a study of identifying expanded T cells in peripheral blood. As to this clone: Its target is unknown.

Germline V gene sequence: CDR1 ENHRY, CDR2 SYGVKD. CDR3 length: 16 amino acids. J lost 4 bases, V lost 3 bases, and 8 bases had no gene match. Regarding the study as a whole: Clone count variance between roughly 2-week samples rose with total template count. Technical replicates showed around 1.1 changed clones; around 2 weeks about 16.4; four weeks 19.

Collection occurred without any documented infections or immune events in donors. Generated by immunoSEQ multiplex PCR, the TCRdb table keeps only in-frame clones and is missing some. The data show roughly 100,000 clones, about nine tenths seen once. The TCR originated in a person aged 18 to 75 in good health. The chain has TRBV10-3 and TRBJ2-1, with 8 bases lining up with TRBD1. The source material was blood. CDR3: CAISDRTGSAYNEQFF. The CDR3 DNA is TGTGCCATCAGTGACCGGACAGGGTCGGCATACAATGAGCAGTTCTTC.